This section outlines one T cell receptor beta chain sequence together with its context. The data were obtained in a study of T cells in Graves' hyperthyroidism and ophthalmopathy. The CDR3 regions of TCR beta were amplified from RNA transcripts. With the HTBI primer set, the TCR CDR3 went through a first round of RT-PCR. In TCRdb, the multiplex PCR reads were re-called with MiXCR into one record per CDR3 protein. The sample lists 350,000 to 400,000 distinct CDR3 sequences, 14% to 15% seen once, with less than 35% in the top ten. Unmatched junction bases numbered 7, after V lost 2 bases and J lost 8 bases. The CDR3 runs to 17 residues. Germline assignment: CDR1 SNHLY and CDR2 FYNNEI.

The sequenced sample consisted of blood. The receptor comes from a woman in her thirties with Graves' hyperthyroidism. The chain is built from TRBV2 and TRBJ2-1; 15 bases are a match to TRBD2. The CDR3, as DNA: TGTGCCAGCAGTGAAAGGACTAGCGGGAGGGCCGGGTATGAGCAGTTCTTC. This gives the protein CASSERTSGRAGYEQFF. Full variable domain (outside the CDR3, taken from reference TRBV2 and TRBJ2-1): EPEVTQTPSHQVTQMGQEVILRCVPISNHLYFYWYRQILGQKVEFLVSFYNNEISEKSEIFDDQFSVERPDGSNFTLKIRSTKLEDSAMYFCASSERTSGRAGYEQFFGPGTRLTVL.